The source of this T cell receptor (beta chain) is a study of technical replicates of blood from a few donors. V was clipped by 6 bases and J by 4 bases, with 12 bases between them. The CDR3 sequence is 13 residues long. CDR1 MRHNA and CDR2 SNTAGT come from the germline V gene. Profiling relied on immunoSEQ multiplex PCR, and the TCRdb table lists in-frame clones only, not all of them. The profile covers tens of thousands of clones, with just under 95% appearing a single time and around 0.44% taken by the ten largest. V usage is TRBV6-4 and J usage is TRBJ1-2; the D gene is possibly TRBD1 (6 bases). The clonotype was recovered from a human donor in good health. Sequenced material: T cells isolated from PBMCs. CDR3 sequence: CASRPGQSYGYTF. The CDR3 DNA sequence: TGTGCCAGCAGACCAGGACAGTCCTATGGCTACACCTTC.